This is a list of T cell receptor beta chains from one sample in a study of Ad26.COV2.S vaccination and SARS-CoV-2 variants. The protocol was immunoSEQ multiplex PCR, while the TCRdb copy is restricted to in-frame clones and leaves out a portion. In the table there are hundreds of thousands of clones, around 87% of which are singletons. The sample consisted of peripheral blood, taken in a trial of Ad26.COV2.S vaccine versus placebo. Every receptor here comes from a person aged 18-65 years who received the Ad26.COV2.S COVID-19 vaccine or a placebo. Both conserved end residues are part of each CDR3. D genes are given only for firm matches. Not every row has a clone size; where given, it reads once, few, many or a size class.

D gene	J gene	clone size	V gene	CDR3 protein	CDR3 DNA
NA	TRBJ1-4	few	TRBV14	CASSQIREKLFF	TGTGCCAGCAGCCAAATTCGGGAAAAACTGTTTTTT
TRBD1	TRBJ2-1	few	TRBV7-2	CASSFDRGSYNEQFF	TGTGCCAGCAGCTTCGACAGGGGCTCCTACAATGAGCAGTTCTTC
NA	TRBJ1-5	NA	TRBV29-1	CSVRQQDQPQHF	TGCAGCGTTAGACAGCAAGATCAGCCCCAGCATTTT
TRBD2	TRBJ2-5	NA	TRBV27	CASSLAGVGETQYF	TGTGCCAGCAGTTTAGCGGGGGTGGGTGAGACCCAGTACTTC
NA	TRBJ1-5	NA	TRBV2	CASSRTGFQPQHF	TGTGCCAGCAGTCGAACGGGGTTTCAGCCCCAGCATTTT
NA	TRBJ2-3	once	TRBV7-6	CASSLGQVTDTQYF	TGTGCCAGCAGCCTCGGACAAGTCACAGATACGCAGTATTTT
NA	TRBJ2-7	NA	TRBV18	CASSPLGRSYEQYF	TGTGCCAGCTCACCACTTGGACGGTCCTACGAGCAGTACTTC
NA	TRBJ2-2	NA	TRBV7-7	CASSLAGSGTGELFF	TGTGCTAGCAGCTTAGCTGGCAGTGGGACCGGGGAGCTGTTTTTT
TRBD2	TRBJ2-7	NA	TRBV6-5	CASSRTTSRSYEQYF	TGTGCCAGCAGTCGGACGACTAGCCGTTCCTACGAGCAGTACTTC
TRBD1	TRBJ1-1	NA	TRBV19	CASSQPQGGTEAFF	TGTGCCAGTAGCCAGCCCCAGGGGGGCACTGAAGCTTTCTTT
TRBD2	TRBJ2-3	NA	TRBV6-2/TRBV6-3	CASSNLAGGTSTDTQYF	TGTGCCAGCAGTAACCTAGCGGGGGGAACTAGCACAGATACGCAGTATTTT
NA	TRBJ2-3	few	TRBV3-1/TRBV3-2	CASSLRDTQYF	TGTGCCAGCAGCCTGAGGGATACGCAGTATTTT
NA	TRBJ1-3	NA	TRBV12-3/TRBV12-4	CASSKGTYTIYF	TGTGCCAGCAGTAAGGGGACTTACACCATATATTTT
NA	TRBJ1-6	NA	TRBV5-5	CASSPRTAYNSPLHF	TGTGCCAGCAGCCCTCGGACAGCATATAATTCACCCCTCCACTTT
TRBD1	TRBJ2-5	NA	TRBV5-6	CASSSPEDRGSKTQYF	TGTGCCAGCAGCTCCCCGGAGGACAGGGGGTCGAAGACCCAGTACTTC
TRBD1	TRBJ1-5	NA	TRBV27	CASSRRDRGPNQPQHF	TGTGCCAGCAGTCGGCGGGACAGGGGGCCCAATCAGCCCCAGCATTTT
NA	TRBJ2-3	NA	TRBV4-1	CASKGSTDTQYF	TGCGCCAGCAAAGGGAGCACAGATACGCAGTATTTT
NA	TRBJ2-1	once	TRBV5-1	CASSPLEGQYNEQFF	TGCGCCAGCAGCCCATTAGAGGGGCAATACAATGAGCAGTTCTTC
NA	TRBJ1-3	NA	TRBV7-9	CASSSTGLSGNTIYF	TGTGCCAGCAGCTCAACGGGACTCTCTGGAAACACCATATATTTT
NA	TRBJ2-1	NA	TRBV6-1	CASSASRGQLYNEQFF	TGTGCCAGCAGTGCCTCGAGAGGACAGCTTTACAATGAGCAGTTCTTC
NA	TRBJ2-3	NA	TRBV30	CAWSVNSPRTDTQYF	TGTGCCTGGAGTGTAAACAGCCCCCGCACAGATACGCAGTATTTT
NA	TRBJ2-3	NA	TRBV6-5	CASSPPGADTQYF	TGTGCCAGCAGTCCTCCTGGGGCAGATACGCAGTATTTT
NA	TRBJ1-5	NA	TRBV2	CASRDNNQPQHF	TGTGCCAGCAGGGACAACAATCAGCCCCAGCATTTT
NA	TRBJ1-3	NA	TRBV7-9	CASSLEGRPSSGNTIYF	TGTGCCAGCAGCTTAGAGGGCCGGCCGAGCTCTGGAAACACCATATATTTT
TRBD2	TRBJ2-1	NA	TRBV3-1/TRBV3-2	CASSQGWTSSIHEQFF	TGTGCCAGCAGCCAAGGCTGGACTAGTAGTATCCATGAGCAGTTCTTC
TRBD1	TRBJ2-7	NA	TRBV10-3	CAISDPGTGSSYEQYF	TGTGCCATCAGTGACCCCGGGACAGGGAGCTCCTACGAGCAGTACTTC
NA	TRBJ2-5	NA	TRBV7-2	CASGEETQYF	TGTGCCAGCGGGGAAGAGACCCAGTACTTC
NA	TRBJ2-5	NA	TRBV27	CASLPRVGGWQETQYF	TGTGCCAGCTTACCCCGGGTAGGAGGCTGGCAAGAGACCCAGTACTTC
TRBD1	TRBJ1-1	NA	TRBV9	CASSVGQGARTEAFF	TGTGCCAGCAGCGTAGGACAGGGGGCGAGGACTGAAGCTTTCTTT
TRBD1	TRBJ1-2	NA	TRBV23-1	CASSRDRAVNYGYTF	TGCGCCAGCAGTCGGGACAGGGCCGTGAACTATGGCTACACCTTC
NA	TRBJ1-1	NA	TRBV3-1/TRBV3-2	CASSVQGGGTEAFF	TGTGCCAGCAGCGTACAGGGTGGCGGCACTGAAGCTTTCTTT
TRBD2	TRBJ2-1	NA	TRBV3-1/TRBV3-2	CASSQAGTSGGYEQFF	TGTGCCAGCAGCCAAGCCGGGACTAGCGGGGGTTATGAGCAGTTCTTC
NA	TRBJ1-1	NA	TRBV3-1/TRBV3-2	CARERATMNTEAFF	TGTGCCAGGGAGCGGGCGACTATGAACACTGAAGCTTTCTTT
TRBD1	TRBJ1-1	NA	TRBV4-3	CASSRKQGMNTEAFF	TGCGCCAGCAGCCGAAAACAGGGGATGAACACTGAAGCTTTCTTT
TRBD2	TRBJ2-1	NA	TRBV5-1	CASSLRTSGNNEQFF	TGCGCCAGCAGCTTGCGGACTAGCGGAAACAATGAGCAGTTCTTC
TRBD2	TRBJ2-7	NA	TRBV5-6	CASSSGLAGGHEQYF	TGTGCCAGCAGCTCCGGACTAGCGGGAGGACACGAGCAGTACTTC
TRBD2	TRBJ2-5	once	TRBV5-8	CASSLGSGGLQETQYF	TGTGCCAGCAGCTTGGGGAGCGGGGGGCTTCAAGAGACCCAGTACTTC
TRBD2	TRBJ2-7	NA	TRBV7-2	CASSLIGPSGGTYEQYF	TGTGCCAGCAGCTTAATAGGGCCTAGCGGGGGGACCTACGAGCAGTACTTC
NA	TRBJ1-2	NA	TRBV5-1	CASSLDAGGTYGYTF	TGCGCCAGCAGCTTGGACGCTGGAGGGACTTATGGCTACACCTTC
NA	TRBJ1-4	NA	TRBV30	CAWSQGQEKLFF	TGTGCCTGGAGTCAGGGCCAGGAAAAACTGTTTTTT
NA	TRBJ1-5	NA	TRBV6-1	CASSEGKGLSNQPQHF	TGTGCCAGCAGTGAAGGCAAGGGGCTTAGCAATCAGCCCCAGCATTTT
TRBD1	TRBJ2-3	NA	TRBV3-1/TRBV3-2	CASRPGTGETDTQYF	TGTGCCAGCAGACCCGGGACAGGGGAGACAGATACGCAGTATTTT
NA	TRBJ1-2	NA	TRBV12-3/TRBV12-4	CASTWTARAGYTF	TGTGCCAGTACCTGGACCGCGCGTGCTGGCTACACCTTC
NA	TRBJ2-7	NA	TRBV27	CASTQKASLSYEQYF	TGTGCCAGCACCCAGAAGGCCTCACTATCCTACGAGCAGTACTTC
NA	TRBJ1-6	NA	TRBV4-3	CASSQQSSYNSPLHF	TGCGCCAGCAGCCAGCAGAGCTCCTATAATTCACCCCTCCACTTT
NA	TRBJ2-3	NA	TRBV2	CASSVMTVSDTQYF	TGTGCCAGCAGTGTAATGACAGTTTCAGATACGCAGTATTTT
TRBD2	TRBJ2-1	once	TRBV20-1	CSATREGEQFF	TGCAGTGCCACCCGGGAGGGTGAGCAGTTCTTC